The rows below give T cell receptor beta chains drawn from one sample of a study of blood T cell repertoires in COVID-19. The protocol was immunoSEQ multiplex PCR, while the TCRdb copy is restricted to in-frame clones and leaves out a portion. The sample consists of around 50,000 clones, approximately 80% of them appearing once. Sequencing input: peripheral blood. These receptors all stem from a human donor with active or convalescent COVID-19. The donor label of this sample is uncertain. Each CDR3 is given with its conserved first and last residue. A D gene is named only where the DNA matches it firmly. Where a row states a size, it is once, few, many or the class of an expanded clone; other rows omit it.

v_gene	j_gene	abundance	d_gene	CDR3nt	CDR3aa
TRBV18	TRBJ2-1	NA	TRBD1	TGTGCCAGCTCACCAGACAGGGGGCAATTCTTC	CASSPDRGQFF
TRBV30	TRBJ2-7	NA	NA	TGTGCCTGGAGGGAGGGGAGCGAGCAGTACTTC	CAWREGSEQYF
TRBV28	TRBJ2-7	NA	TRBD2	TGTGCCAGCAGTCCTTCTAGCGGGACCACCTACGAGCAGTACTTC	CASSPSSGTTYEQYF
TRBV18	TRBJ2-7	NA	TRBD2	TGTGCCAGCTCCCTCGGGGGGGCCCCCCACGAGCAGTACTTC	CASSLGGAPHEQYF
TRBV4-3	TRBJ1-2	NA	TRBD1	TGCGCCAGCAGCCAACGACAGGGTAGCTACACCTTC	CASSQRQGSYTF
TRBV28	TRBJ1-1	NA	NA	TGTGCCAGCAGCAGCCAACCGGGACATCTGAACACTGAAGCTTTCTTT	CASSSQPGHLNTEAFF
TRBV27	TRBJ2-5	NA	NA	TGTGCCAGCAGCCCTTCAGACCAAGAGACCCAGTACTTC	CASSPSDQETQYF
TRBV18	TRBJ2-5	NA	NA	TGTGCCAGCTCACCATCGGTACACCAAGAGACCCAGTACTTC	CASSPSVHQETQYF
TRBV28	TRBJ2-3	NA	TRBD2	TGTGCCAGCAGTTTATATCTCGAGACTAGCGGGAGTCGAGATACGCAGTATTTT	CASSLYLETSGSRDTQYF
TRBV30	TRBJ1-6	NA	NA	TGTGCCTGGAGTGAGGCGGGGGCCGGTTCACCCCTCCACTTT	CAWSEAGAGSPLHF
TRBV4-2	TRBJ2-5	NA	TRBD2	TGTGCCAGCAGCCAAGCCCCCTGGGGGGGGGAGACCCAGTACTTC	CASSQAPWGGETQYF
TRBV19	TRBJ1-4	NA	NA	TGTGCCAGTAGAGATTGGACAGCAACTAATGAAAAACTGTTTTTT	CASRDWTATNEKLFF
TRBV9	TRBJ2-6	NA	NA	TGTGCCAGCAGCGTAGATTCCAGGGGGGCAGGGGCCAACGTCCTGACTTTC	CASSVDSRGAGANVLTF
TRBV24-1	TRBJ2-5	NA	NA	TGTGCCACCAGTGATCACAAGGGGCTGGGTGAGACCCAGTACTTC	CATSDHKGLGETQYF
TRBV3-1/TRBV3-2	TRBJ1-2	few	NA	TGTGCCAGCAGCCAGGCCCTACAGGGAGAGGGCTACACCTTC	CASSQALQGEGYTF
TRBV5-1	TRBJ2-5	NA	NA	TGCGCCAGCCGGGACATGGGGGAGACCCAGTACTTC	CASRDMGETQYF
TRBV6-1	TRBJ2-3	NA	TRBD1	TGTGCCAGCAGTGAACGCCGACAGGGTGTCACAGATACGCAGTATTTT	CASSERRQGVTDTQYF
TRBV10-1	TRBJ2-1	NA	TRBD2	TGCGCCAGCAGTGAGTCTGTATTACCGCTAGCGGTCAGCTCCTACAATGAGCAGTTCTTC	CASSESVLPLAVSSYNEQFF
TRBV2	TRBJ1-4	NA	TRBD1	TGTGCCAGCAGGGGGGGGACAGGGACTGAAAAACTGTTTTTT	CASRGGTGTEKLFF
TRBV24-1	TRBJ1-2	NA	TRBD1	TGTGCCACCAGTGATGGCCGGACAGGGCTATATGGCTACACCTTC	CATSDGRTGLYGYTF
TRBV2	TRBJ1-2	NA	TRBD1	TGTGCCAGCAGTGATTGGGACAGGGCCTCCTTTAACTATGGCTACACCTTC	CASSDWDRASFNYGYTF
TRBV6-5	TRBJ1-3	NA	NA	TGTGCCAGCATACAACAAAGCTCTGGAAACACCATATATTTT	CASIQQSSGNTIYF
TRBV30	TRBJ2-5	few	TRBD1	TGTGCCTGGAGGACAGGGGCCGGGGAGACCCAGTACTTC	CAWRTGAGETQYF
TRBV28	TRBJ2-7	NA	TRBD2	TGTGCCAGCAGTTTAAGCGGGAGAAATGCCTACGAGCAGTACTTC	CASSLSGRNAYEQYF
TRBV6-2/TRBV6-3	TRBJ1-2	NA	NA	TGTGCCAGCAGTTACGATCGGGGGGCGCACGGCTACACCTTC	CASSYDRGAHGYTF
TRBV6-4	TRBJ2-2	NA	TRBD1	TGTGCCAGCAGCTTGATTCGCCGGGACAGGGGAAACACCGGGGAGCTGTTTTTT	CASSLIRRDRGNTGELFF
TRBV5-1	TRBJ2-2	NA	NA	TGCGCCAGCAGCTTGGGTGTCTCTACGGGCACCGGGGAGCTGTTTTTT	CASSLGVSTGTGELFF
TRBV11-3	TRBJ1-6	once	NA	TGTGCCAGCAGCTTGGGGGGTACGGGTAATTCACCCCTCCACTTT	CASSLGGTGNSPLHF
TRBV9	TRBJ2-7	NA	NA	TGTGCCAGCAGCGCCCCCCCGGACTTCTACGAGCAGTACTTC	CASSAPPDFYEQYF
TRBV9	TRBJ1-6	NA	NA	TGTGCCAGCAGCGTAGGGGTCGGGTTTACACCCCTCCACTTT	CASSVGVGFTPLHF
TRBV3-1/TRBV3-2	TRBJ2-1	NA	TRBD2	TGTGCCTCCCTAGCGGGGCTGGGGGGTGAGCAGTTCTTC	CASLAGLGGEQFF